The 26 T cell receptor beta chains below come from one sample, sequenced in a study of HIV-infected patients and healthy controls. A single record per CDR3 protein comes from TCRdb applying MiXCR to the 5' RACE reads. The sample has about 17,000 distinct CDR3 sequences, approximately 16% seen once; the top ten hold approximately 25%. Sequenced: CD8+ T cells from blood. The receptors originated from a human donor in good health.

The V gene is TRBV7-2, the J gene TRBJ2-3; D ambiguous. Germline V gene lookup returns CDR1 SGHTA and CDR2 FQGNSA. Trimming took off 4 bases at V and 2 bases at J, with 16 bases between the two ends. CDR3 length equals 16 residues. CDR3 residues: CASSSQVTPLTDTQYF. The CDR3 region has the DNA TGTGCCAGCAGCTCTCAGGTCACTCCGCTCACAGATACGCAGTATTTT. The whole variable domain, filled in from reference TRBV7-2 and TRBJ2-3, reads GAGVSQSPSNKVTEKGKDVELRCDPISGHTALYWYRQSLGQGLEFLIYFQGNSAPDKSGLPSDRFSAERTGGSVSTLTIQRTQQEDSAVYLCASSSQVTPLTDTQYFGPGTRLTVL.

This clonotype has a handful of counts. The genes are TRBV25-1 and TRBJ1-1, with D uncertain. The CDR3 is 12 amino acids. The germline CDR1 and CDR2 sequences are MGHDK and SYGVNS. V lost 4 bases, J lost 5 bases, and 8 bases lay in between. CDR3 amino acids: CASSAGWTEAFF. The CDR3 nucleotides read TGTGCCAGCAGTGCGGGGTGGACTGAAGCTTTCTTT.

The chain links TRBV4-3 to TRBJ2-2; TRBD2 agrees at 10 bases. V lost 4 bases to trimming and J lost 5 bases; unmatched junction nucleotides: 7. The CDR3 is 16 amino acids. Germline V gene sequence: CDR1 LGHNA, CDR2 YSLEER. Written as DNA, the CDR3 is TGCGCCAGCAGCCGGACTAGCGGTTACTTAACCGGGGAGCTGTTTTTT. It is translated as CASSRTSGYLTGELFF.

In its sample, this clonotype was seen many times. The chain combines TRBV20-1 with TRBJ2-7; 8 bases map to TRBD1. The junction had 6 bases not matched to a gene; V was cut back by 5 bases and J by 3 bases. CDR3 length: 13 amino acids. Germline values: CDR1 DFQATT, CDR2 SNEGSKA (reference sequence). The CDR3 sequence: CSASDRGVYEQYF. CDR3 DNA sequence: TGCAGTGCTTCAGACAGGGGTGTCTACGAGCAGTACTTC.

In its sample, this clonotype was seen a few times. The chain has TRBV20-1 and TRBJ1-2, with unresolved D. V lost 2 bases and J 5 bases, leaving 12 bases between the germline ends. The CDR3 runs to 13 residues. Germline CDR1 DFQATT, CDR2 SNEGSKA (reference sequence). Here the CDR3 reads CSARQTEIYGYTF. In DNA form, the CDR3 reads TGCAGTGCTAGACAGACCGAGATATATGGCTACACCTTC.

This clonotype was observed a handful of times. This chain uses TRBV20-1 with TRBJ1-1; TRBD1 agrees at 8 bases. From germline, CDR1 is DFQATT and CDR2 SNEGSKA (reference sequence). The J segment lost 6 bases and the V segment lost 6 bases, leaving 3 bases of the junction unmatched. The CDR3 is 11 residues long. Here the CDR3 DNA reads TGCAGTGCCTTACAGGGGGCTGAAGCTTTCTTT. Translation gives CSALQGAEAFF.

This clonotype was found many times. The chain has TRBV7-9 and TRBJ1-1; TRBD1 is a possible D gene (5 bases). The CDR3 runs 14 residues. The ends were cut back, 5 bases at V and 5 bases at J, with 15 bases in the middle. CDR1 and CDR2 (germline): SEHNR, FQNEAQ (reference sequence). The CDR3 sequence is CASSPTTEGTEAFF. CDR3 nucleotides: TGTGCCAGCAGCCCCACAACAGAGGGGACTGAAGCTTTCTTT.

Many counts were recorded for this clonotype. The chain couples TRBV20-1 to TRBJ1-5; 9 nucleotides match TRBD1. The ends lost 6 bases at V and 4 bases at J; junction bases unmatched: 7. Germline CDR1 and CDR2: DFQATT and SNEGSKA (reference sequence). The CDR3 spans 14 residues. In DNA form, the CDR3 reads TGCAGTGCCCGAACAGGGGGCGAAAATCAGCCCCAGCATTTT. Amino acids: CSARTGGENQPQHF.

This clonotype was found many times. This chain uses TRBV15 with TRBJ1-1, with D uncertain. The V gene's germline CDR1 is LNHNV and CDR2 YYDKDF (reference sequence). The CDR3 consists of 13 residues. V shed 5 bases and J shed 8 bases, with 15 bases lying between them. CDR3 DNA: TGTGCCACCAGCGCGATTGGGGTCGGAGAAGCTTTCTTT. This sequence encodes CATSAIGVGEAFF.

This clonotype was observed at least ten times. The genes are TRBV20-1 and TRBJ2-1, with TRBD2 identical over 8 bases. In germline, CDR1 is DFQATT, CDR2 SNEGSKA (reference sequence). V lost 5 bases and J lost 4; bases outside the gene matches: 7. This CDR3 spans 14 amino acids. CDR3 sequence: CSAFSGGGYNEQFF. The DNA for the CDR3 is TGCAGTGCTTTCTCGGGAGGGGGTTACAATGAGCAGTTCTTC.

This clonotype showed up just a few times. V gene TRBV4-3 combines with J gene TRBJ2-3, with TRBD1 as a possible D gene (5 bases). The CDR3 is made up of 16 amino acids. CDR1 and CDR2 from the germline V gene are LGHNA and YSLEER. V was pared by 0 bases and J by 4 bases, with 14 bases between. CDR3 in DNA: TGCGCCAGCAGCCAAGATATTGGGGAAGGGGCAGATACGCAGTATTTT. Residues: CASSQDIGEGADTQYF.

This chain connects TRBV2 to TRBJ1-2, with D tentatively TRBD1 (5 bases). Trimming cost V 4 bases and J 4 bases, with 13 bases left between them. CDR3 length equals 14 residues. The germline gives CDR1 SNHLY, CDR2 FYNNEI. Written as DNA, the CDR3 is TGTGCCAGCAGTGTACCAGGGAGTGCCTATGGCTACACCTTC. Its translation is CASSVPGSAYGYTF.

This clonotype is deemed medium-sized. J is TRBJ2-2 and V is TRBV6-4, with a possible D match to TRBD1 (5 bases). Germline lookup yields CDR1 MRHNA and CDR2 SNTAGT. Between the trimmed V and J ends, which lost 0 bases and 4 bases, there was a span of 15 bases. CDR3 size: 17 residues. CDR3 loop: CASSDSTSSGPTGELFF. The CDR3 DNA sequence: TGTGCCAGCAGTGACTCGACTTCGTCAGGGCCCACCGGGGAGCTGTTTTTT.

This clonotype has a count of ten or more. The chain links TRBV27 to TRBJ1-2; possible D gene TRBD1, 6 bases. The germline gives CDR1 MNHEY, CDR2 SMNVEV (reference sequence). V was trimmed by 0 bases and J by 8 bases, leaving 19 bases between them. The CDR3 consists of 16 residues. CDR3 bases: TGTGCCAGCAGTTTATCCTCGTTGGGGGGCGGGCGCGGCTACACCTTC. Translated: CASSLSSLGGGRGYTF.

This clonotype was detected many times. This chain connects TRBV7-9 to TRBJ2-3; 10 bases match TRBD2. The J segment lost 2 bases and the V segment lost 5 bases, leaving 16 bases of the junction unmatched. Germline CDR1 reads SEHNR; CDR2 reads FQNEAQ (reference sequence). The CDR3 contains 19 residues. The CDR3 protein is CASSPLRMGLAHNTDTQYF. CDR3 sequence (DNA): TGTGCCAGCAGCCCACTTAGGATGGGACTAGCGCATAACACAGATACGCAGTATTTT.

This clonotype was recorded many times. V and J are TRBV28 and TRBJ1-5, with a tentative D call TRBD1 (5 bases). CDR1 and CDR2 from the germline V gene are MDHEN and SYDVKM. This CDR3 contains 13 residues. V lost 3 bases and J 4 bases, leaving 7 bases between the germline ends. The CDR3 sequence is CASSLGDNQPQHF. The CDR3 DNA sequence: TGTGCCAGCAGTTTGGGGGATAATCAGCCCCAGCATTTT.

This clonotype occurred many times. The chain couples TRBV20-1 to TRBJ1-4; 7 bases align to TRBD1. This CDR3 has 15 amino acids. With 3 bases clipped from V and 6 bases from J, the junction kept 10 bases outside the gene matches. Germline CDR1 reads DFQATT; CDR2 reads SNEGSKA (reference sequence). The CDR3 bases are TGCAGTGCTAGTTACTTATCCGGGACAGATGAAAAACTGTTTTTT. Encoded protein: CSASYLSGTDEKLFF.

This clonotype was recorded at least ten times. This sequence joins TRBV4-2 and TRBJ2-3; no firm D call. The CDR3 consists of 14 residues. Germline V lookup: CDR1 LGHNA, CDR2 YNFKEQ. V was cut by 0 bases and J by 6 bases, with 10 bases left in between. The CDR3: CASSQELILDTQYF. The CDR3 DNA is TGTGCCAGCAGCCAAGAGTTAATACTGGATACGCAGTATTTT.

In its sample, this clonotype was seen a few times. The genes are TRBV5-5 and TRBJ1-1; D remains unclear. Germline CDR1 SGHKS, CDR2 YYEKEE (reference sequence). The CDR3 has 13 amino acids. V lost 0 bases and J lost 5, with 8 bases in between. The CDR3 loop is CASSLGGSTEAFF. Written as DNA, the CDR3 is TGTGCCAGCAGCTTGGGCGGGTCGACTGAAGCTTTCTTT.

This clonotype was seen only a few times. The V gene is TRBV3-1, the J gene TRBJ2-3; D gene uncertain. This CDR3 has 11 amino acids. In germline, CDR1 is LGHDT, CDR2 YNNKEL (reference sequence). V was shortened by 6 bases and J by 4 bases, with 5 bases between the two germline ends. This CDR3 reads CASSAADTQYF. CDR3 coding DNA: TGTGCCAGCAGTGCGGCAGATACGCAGTATTTT.

About this clonotype itself: Given a much more abundant clone one base away, this may be a read error. The V and J genes are TRBV7-9 and TRBJ2-5; D unclear. CDR1 is SEHNR, CDR2 FQNEAQ, per germline (reference sequence). This CDR3 contains 16 residues. The CDR3 is CVSSPVATRYQETQYF. The DNA for the CDR3 is TGTGTCAGCAGCCCGGTAGCCACCAGGTACCAAGAGACCCAGTACTTC.

The rearrangement links TRBV7-9 to TRBJ2-1; D not certain. CDR3 length equals 13 residues. Looked up from germline, CDR1 is SEHNR and CDR2 is FQNEAQ (reference sequence). V was shortened by 0 bases and J by 7 bases, with 7 bases between the two germline ends. Here the CDR3 DNA reads TGTGCCAGCAGCTTAGCGCGGCGGAATGAGCAGTTCTTC. Protein sequence: CASSLARRNEQFF.

Only one count was recorded for this clonotype. The chain uses TRBV12-3 or TRBV12-4 and TRBJ2-1; 8 bases align to TRBD2. The V and J ends lost 6 bases and 4 bases, in that order; junction bases with no gene match: 5. CDR3 length: 14 amino acids. CDR3 sequence (DNA): TGTGCCAGCAGGCAGCGGGGGCGATACAATGAGCAGTTCTTC. It specifies CASRQRGRYNEQFF.

This sequence joins TRBV7-2 and TRBJ1-5, with D possibly being TRBD1 (5 bases). Germline loops: CDR1 SGHTA, CDR2 FQGNSA. The germline V and J ends were trimmed by 7 bases and 3 bases, with 16 bases remaining between them. This CDR3 has 15 amino acids. CDR3 region: CASTASPGPNQPQHF. CDR3 coding DNA: TGTGCCAGCACCGCAAGTCCAGGGCCCAATCAGCCCCAGCATTTT. The whole variable domain, filled in from reference TRBV7-2 and TRBJ1-5, reads GAGVSQSPSNKVTEKGKDVELRCDPISGHTALYWYRQSLGQGLEFLIYFQGNSAPDKSGLPSDRFSAERTGGSVSTLTIQRTQQEDSAVYLCASTASPGPNQPQHFGDGTRLSIL.

Many counts were recorded for this clonotype. This sequence joins TRBV5-4 and TRBJ2-1; D gene uncertain. The CDR3 length is 17 residues. Germline V gene data show CDR1 as SGHNT and CDR2 as YYREEE (reference sequence). V was pared by 0 bases and J by 5 bases, with 18 bases between. CDR3 bases: TGTGCCAGCAGCTTGGATCCCCTCGCTAGGGCCCACAATGAGCAGTTCTTC. Translated, it gives CASSLDPLARAHNEQFF.

V usage is TRBV12-3 or TRBV12-4 and J usage is TRBJ2-2; tentatively, D is TRBD2 (6 bases). The CDR3 has 18 amino acids. The V and J ends lost 6 bases and 5 bases respectively, with 25 bases between them. The CDR3 spells CASSRPKVGRFVTGELFF. The CDR3 bases are TGTGCCAGCAGCCGTCCGAAGGTCGGGAGATTCGTGACCGGGGAGCTGTTTTTT.